Described below is a single TCR beta chain sequence and its context. Its antigen is not known. The V gene lost 2 bases and the J gene lost 4 bases, with 6 bases spanning the gap. This CDR3 comprises 13 residues. Per the germline V gene, CDR1 is LNHDA and CDR2 is SQIVND (reference sequence). The record originates from a study of cytomegalovirus exposure and HLA in healthy donors. Study details: Most donors, around 81% of a few hundred genotyped, fell in the Caucasian-associated ancestry cluster. General observations from the study: Based on reports, TCR beta sequences accurately predicted HLA-A and HLA-B alleles for most subjects.

60 Vbeta and 13 Jbeta primers were used in PCR. The repertoire was sequenced with immunoSEQ multiplex PCR; TCRdb's copy has only in-frame clones and lacks some. The data hold some 240,000 clones, with 78% observed a single time. The chain carries TRBV19 and TRBJ1-5; D is perhaps TRBD1 (5 bases). The source of this sequence is a male donor in good health and CMV-seronegative. Sequencing was done on a sample of PBMCs. The CDR3 sequence is CASSIRGNQPQHF. The CDR3 DNA reads as TGTGCCAGTAGTATAAGGGGAAATCAGCCCCAGCATTTT. The entire variable domain, with the rest obtained from reference TRBV19 and TRBJ1-5, is as follows: DGGITQSPKYLFRKEGQNVTLSCEQNLNHDAMYWYRQDPGQGLRLIYYSQIVNDFQKGDIAEGYSVSREKKESFPLTVTSAQKNPTAFYLCASSIRGNQPQHFGDGTRLSIL.